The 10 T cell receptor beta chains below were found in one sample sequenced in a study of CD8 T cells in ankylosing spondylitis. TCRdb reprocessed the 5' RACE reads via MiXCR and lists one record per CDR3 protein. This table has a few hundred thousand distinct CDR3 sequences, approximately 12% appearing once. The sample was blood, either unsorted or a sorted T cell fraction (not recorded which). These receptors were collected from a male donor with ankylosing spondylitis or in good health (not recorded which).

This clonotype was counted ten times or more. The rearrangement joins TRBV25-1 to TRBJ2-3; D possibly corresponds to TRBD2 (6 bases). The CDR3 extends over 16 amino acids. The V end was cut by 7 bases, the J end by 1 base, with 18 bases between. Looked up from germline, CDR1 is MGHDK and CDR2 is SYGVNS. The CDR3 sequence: CASTPGYPGGTDTQYF. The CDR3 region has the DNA TGTGCCAGCACCCCAGGCTACCCGGGGGGCACAGATACGCAGTATTTT.

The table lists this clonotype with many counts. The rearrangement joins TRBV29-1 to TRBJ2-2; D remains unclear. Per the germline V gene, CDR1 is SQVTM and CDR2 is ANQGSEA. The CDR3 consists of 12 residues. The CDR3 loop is CSLRSNTGELFF. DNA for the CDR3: TGCAGTCTCCGGTCGAACACCGGGGAGCTGTTTTTT.

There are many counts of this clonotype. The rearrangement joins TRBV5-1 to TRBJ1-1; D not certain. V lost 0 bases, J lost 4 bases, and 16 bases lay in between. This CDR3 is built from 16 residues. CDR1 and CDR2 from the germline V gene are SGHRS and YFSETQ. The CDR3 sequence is CASSLGSGRGGTEAFF. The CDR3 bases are TGCGCCAGCAGCTTGGGCTCGGGCCGAGGAGGCACTGAAGCTTTCTTT.

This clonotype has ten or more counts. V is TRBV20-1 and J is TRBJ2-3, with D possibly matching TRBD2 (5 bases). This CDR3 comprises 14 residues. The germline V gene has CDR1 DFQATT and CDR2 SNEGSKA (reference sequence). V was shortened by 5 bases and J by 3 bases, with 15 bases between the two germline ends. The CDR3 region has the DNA TGCAGTGCTGGTGGAGCTAGCAGTACAGATACGCAGTATTTT. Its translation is CSAGGASSTDTQYF.

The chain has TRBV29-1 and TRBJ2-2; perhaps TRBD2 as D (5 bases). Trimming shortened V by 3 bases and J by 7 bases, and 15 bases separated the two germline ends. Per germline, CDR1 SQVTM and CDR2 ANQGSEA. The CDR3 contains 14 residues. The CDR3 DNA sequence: TGCAGCGTTGATCGGGTTGGAGGTGGCGGGGAGCTGTTTTTT. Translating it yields CSVDRVGGGGELFF.

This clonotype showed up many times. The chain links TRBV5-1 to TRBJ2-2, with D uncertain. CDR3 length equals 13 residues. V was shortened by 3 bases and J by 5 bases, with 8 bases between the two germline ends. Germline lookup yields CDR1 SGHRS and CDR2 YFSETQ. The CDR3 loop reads CASSSGVTGELFF. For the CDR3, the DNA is TGCGCCAGCAGCTCAGGAGTTACCGGGGAGCTGTTTTTT.

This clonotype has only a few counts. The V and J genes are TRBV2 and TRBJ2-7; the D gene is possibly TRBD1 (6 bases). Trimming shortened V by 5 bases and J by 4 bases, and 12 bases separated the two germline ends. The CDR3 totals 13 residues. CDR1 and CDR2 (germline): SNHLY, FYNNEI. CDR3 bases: TGTGCCAGCAGTCGGGACAACTATTACGAGCAGTACTTC. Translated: CASSRDNYYEQYF.

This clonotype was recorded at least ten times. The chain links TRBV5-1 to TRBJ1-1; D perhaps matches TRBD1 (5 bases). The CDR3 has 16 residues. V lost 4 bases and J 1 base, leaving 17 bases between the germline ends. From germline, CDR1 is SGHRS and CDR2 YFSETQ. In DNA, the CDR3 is TGCGCCAGCAGCAAGGACCCCATAGGGACGAACACTGAAGCTTTCTTT. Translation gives CASSKDPIGTNTEAFF.

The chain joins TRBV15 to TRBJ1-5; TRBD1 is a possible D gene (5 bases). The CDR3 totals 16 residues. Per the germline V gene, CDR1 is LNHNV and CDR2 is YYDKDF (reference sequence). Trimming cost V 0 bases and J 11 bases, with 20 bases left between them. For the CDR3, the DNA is TGTGCCACCAGCAGAGATAGAGGGGTCGGGTCTCGGACCCAGCATTTT. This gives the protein CATSRDRGVGSRTQHF.

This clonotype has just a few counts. This CDR3 is CASSAASGNEQFF. The DNA of the CDR3 is TGCGCCAGCAGTGCTGCTAGCGGGAATGAGCAGTTCTTC. The chain uses TRBV10-2 and TRBJ2-1; 8 bases agree with TRBD2. After removal of 4 bases from V and 7 bases from J, the junction contained 3 bases not matched to a gene. Germline CDR1 WSHSY, CDR2 SAAADI. The CDR3 has 13 residues.